This entry concerns a single TCR beta chain. In its sample, this clone was seen many times. Its antigen is not yet known. The read terminates 3 residues before the CDR3 end, so the remaining end is supplied by the germline J gene. The CDR1 and CDR2 encoded by the germline V gene (reference sequence) are SEHNR and FQNEAQ. Inclusive of the bounding cysteine and phenylalanine, the CDR3 is 13 residues long. The DNA has 30 bases, all within the CDR3, and is read from base 1. At the junction V is shortened by 5 bases and J by 1 base, with 8 bases in between. Most CVID patients and most healthy controls were of Caucasian heritage. Heparinized peripheral whole blood samples of about 5 to 8.5 ml were collected from each donor. Genomic DNA from adults with common variable immune deficiency (CVID) and from healthy adult controls was used to sequence TCRbeta CDR3 repertoires. The control group comprised 22 healthy adult volunteers, roughly 12 female and around ten male, aged roughly 20 to 66 years with a mean age of around 35. To isolate peripheral blood mononuclear cells, diluted blood was subjected to density centrifugation over Hypaque 1077 or Ficoll-Paque. Genomic DNA was extracted from unsorted mononuclear cells by Qiagen column purification or by a centrifugation-based method.

Equivalent amounts of genomic DNA from CVID and control samples were used as sequencing input. For every sample, a 60 bp segment covering the rearranged TCRbeta CDR3 region was amplified and then sequenced. The immunoSEQ assay, a bias-corrected multiplex PCR with high-throughput sequencing, was employed for TCRbeta amplification. Concerning the study's data processing: Every unique nucleotide sequence was considered a clone and was annotated with V, D and J genes, copy number and frequency. Sequences were labeled productive if in frame, and non-productive if out of frame or containing stop codons. As previously described, clonality was calculated on the basis of Shannon's entropy. The predicted amino acid sequences of productive clones were used to derive the mean CDR3 Kyte-Doolittle hydropathy. Hierarchical clustering of scaled V gene usage was performed with the R hclust function using Manhattan distance and complete linkage. Sharing of clones by CDR3 amino acid sequence was evaluated through resampling of 12 repertoires per group over 100 rounds. Repertoires were searched for approximately 70 published EBV-specific and around 240 published CMV-specific TCRbeta sequences. A couple of CVID samples yielding fewer than 10,000 sequences were excluded from analysis, leaving approximately 42 CVID repertoires. TCRdb obtained this table from immuneACCESS and retained in-frame rearrangements with V and J assigned. These tables miss some clones; where compared with another copy, unresolved V genes account for less than half of the shortfall, and the remainder is unexplained. The V and J calls and clone size come from that table; D and trimming were worked out from the DNA. The sample features approximately 30,000 clones, and none is a singleton. The ten largest make up around 4.1% of the sample.

This record comes from a study of T cell clonality in common variable immunodeficiency (dated by TCRdb to 2013 to 2016). What the work shows at the level of the full study, not this receptor alone: Even though DNA input was the same, control samples had an average of around 82,000 unique sequences each, compared with approximately 32,000 in CVID samples. The authors noted that sequencing repertoires of T cell subpopulations would be needed to clarify what caused the increased clonality in CVID. Patient heterogeneity within the CVID cohort put limits on correlating repertoire features with clinical complications. CVID TCRbeta sequences were reported to have fewer deletions and N-nucleotide insertions and to lack highly modified clones with 13 or more V deletions. TCRbeta clonality was higher in CVID subjects than in healthy controls (t-test p = 0.018), and the increase was most characteristic of about a third of subjects. Healthy controls shared more TCRbeta clones with each other than CVID subjects shared among themselves (p < 0.0001).

Sequencing used peripheral blood mononuclear cells. The V and J genes are TRBV7-9 and TRBJ1-1; no D gene call is confident. This receptor was identified in a person between 18 and 75 years old in good health. CDR3 sequence: CASSQNRNTEAFF. Incomplete CDR3 DNA: TGTGCCAGCAGCCAGAACAGGAACACTGAA.